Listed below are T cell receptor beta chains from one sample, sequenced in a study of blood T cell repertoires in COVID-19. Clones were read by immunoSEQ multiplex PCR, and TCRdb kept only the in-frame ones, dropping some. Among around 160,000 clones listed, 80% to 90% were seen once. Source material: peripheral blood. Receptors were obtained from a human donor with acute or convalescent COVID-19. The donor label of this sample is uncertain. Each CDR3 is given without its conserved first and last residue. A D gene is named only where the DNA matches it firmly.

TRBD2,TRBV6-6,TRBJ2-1,ASSIYPGGPYNEQF
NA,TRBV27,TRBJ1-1,ASSLFSRDTEAF
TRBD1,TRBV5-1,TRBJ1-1,ASSLGRQGVTEAF
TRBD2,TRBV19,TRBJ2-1,ASSTPVSGGIYEQF
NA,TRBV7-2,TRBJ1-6,ASSLGSSYNSPLH
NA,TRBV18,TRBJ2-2,ASSQRTNTGELF
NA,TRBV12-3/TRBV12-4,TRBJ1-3,ASSFYADTIY
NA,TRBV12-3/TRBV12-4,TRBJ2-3,ASSLIGPDTQY
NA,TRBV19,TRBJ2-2,ASTMTGPTGELF
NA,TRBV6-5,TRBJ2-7,ASSQTGTYYEQY
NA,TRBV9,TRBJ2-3,ASSAYGTDTQY
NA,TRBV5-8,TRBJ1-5,ASSFGGPQPQH
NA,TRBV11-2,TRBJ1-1,ASSLGRWRTNTEAF
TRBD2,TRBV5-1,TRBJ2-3,ASRAWTSPSDTQY
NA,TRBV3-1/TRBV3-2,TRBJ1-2,ASSQVYGGAGYT
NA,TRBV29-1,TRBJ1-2,SVEAGRGYT
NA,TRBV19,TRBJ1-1,ASSSVRYTEAF
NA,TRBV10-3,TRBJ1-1,AMSGGGGAF
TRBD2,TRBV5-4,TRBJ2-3,ASSSGLAGGPTDTQY
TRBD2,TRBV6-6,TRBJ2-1,ASSSGTSMDEQF
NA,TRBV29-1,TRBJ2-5,SVAERRQGETQY
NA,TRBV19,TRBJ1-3,ASSSYGSGNTIY
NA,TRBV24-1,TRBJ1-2,ATSDSGTIVGYT
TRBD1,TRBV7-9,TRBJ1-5,ASSPDRDWGQPQH
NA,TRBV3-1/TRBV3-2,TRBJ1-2,ASSQGAGGYT
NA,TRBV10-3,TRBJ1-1,AISESQTEAF
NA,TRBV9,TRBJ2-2,ASSVSPGDTGELF
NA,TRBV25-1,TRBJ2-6,ASSDGGANVLT
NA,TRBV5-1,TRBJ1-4,ASSPRGAENEKLF
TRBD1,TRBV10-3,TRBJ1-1,AIRATGQGDTEAF
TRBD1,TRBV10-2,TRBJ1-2,ASSEGGNYGYT
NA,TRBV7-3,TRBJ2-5,ASSPGLQGETQY
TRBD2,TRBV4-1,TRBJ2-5,ASSQEFQSGGQETQY
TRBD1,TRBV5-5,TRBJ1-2,ASSGDSLRGYT
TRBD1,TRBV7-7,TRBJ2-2,ASSEQGANTGELF
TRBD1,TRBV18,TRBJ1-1,ASSPGTGPTEAF
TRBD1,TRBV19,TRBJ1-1,ASSNRQGTGNTEAF
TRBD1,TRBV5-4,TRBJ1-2,ASSLDGQAFSLPGYT
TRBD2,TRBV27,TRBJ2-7,ASSSSGGAGVEQY
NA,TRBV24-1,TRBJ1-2,ATSTGPGRITAGYT
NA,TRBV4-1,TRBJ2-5,ASSPWGDHRAQY
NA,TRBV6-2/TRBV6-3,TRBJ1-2,ASSYGQLYGYT
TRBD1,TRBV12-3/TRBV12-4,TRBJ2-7,ASSLTGAYEQY
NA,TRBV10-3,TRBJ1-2,AISAESLLGYT
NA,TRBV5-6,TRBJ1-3,ASSLDGASSGNTIY
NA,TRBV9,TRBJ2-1,ASSFGLYNEQF
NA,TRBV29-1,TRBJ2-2,SVQNRDNTGELF
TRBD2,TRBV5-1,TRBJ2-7,ASSPTSGGPYEQY
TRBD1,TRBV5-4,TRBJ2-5,ASSSPNQGVQETQY
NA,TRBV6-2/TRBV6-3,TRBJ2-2,ASTPRGEGKTGELF
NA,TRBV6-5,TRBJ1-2,ASRLLGDYGYT
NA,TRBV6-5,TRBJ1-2,ARRGGPGGYT
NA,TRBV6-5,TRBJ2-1,ASSYGTWNRDEQF
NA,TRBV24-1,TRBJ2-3,ATSDARLADTQY
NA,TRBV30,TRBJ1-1,AWSQQPNTEAF
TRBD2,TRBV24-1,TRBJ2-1,ATSAAGAGGQVL
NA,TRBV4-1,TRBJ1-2,ASSRDRPGYGYT
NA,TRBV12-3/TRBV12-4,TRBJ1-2,ASSLSGIDGYT
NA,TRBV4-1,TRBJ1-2,ASSQEPGYGYT